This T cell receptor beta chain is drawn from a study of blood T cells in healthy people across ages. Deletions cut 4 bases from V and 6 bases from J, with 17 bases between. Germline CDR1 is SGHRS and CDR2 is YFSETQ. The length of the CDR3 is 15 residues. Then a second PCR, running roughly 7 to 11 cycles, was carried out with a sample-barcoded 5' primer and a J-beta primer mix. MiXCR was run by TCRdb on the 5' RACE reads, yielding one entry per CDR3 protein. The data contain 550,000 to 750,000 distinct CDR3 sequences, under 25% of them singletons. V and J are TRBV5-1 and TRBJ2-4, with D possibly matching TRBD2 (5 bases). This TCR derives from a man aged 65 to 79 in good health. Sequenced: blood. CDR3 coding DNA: TGCGCCAGCAGCCCGGACCGCCCGGGGAGAAACATTCAGTACTTC. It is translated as CASSPDRPGRNIQYF.